Following are 28 T cell receptor beta chains from one sample sequenced in a study of cytomegalovirus exposure and HLA in healthy donors. The PCR employed 60 Vbeta primers together with 13 Jbeta primers. Measured with immunoSEQ multiplex PCR; TCRdb has only the in-frame clones, and not every one. Altogether about 60,000 clones are present, less than 85% being singletons, with the ten largest covering 15% to 20%. Sequences were obtained from PBMCs. The receptors come from a woman in her fifties or sixties in good health and CMV-seropositive.

CDR3 loop: CASSLTAAGGQETQYF. The CDR3 DNA sequence: TGTGCCAGCAGCCTCACGGCAGCGGGGGGACAAGAGACCCAGTACTTC. The chain joins TRBV11-2 to TRBJ2-5, with 9 bases that match TRBD2. This CDR3 contains 16 residues. Germline CDR1 and CDR2: SGHAT and FQNNGV. V lost 5 bases, J lost 2 bases, and 9 bases stayed unmatched.

The J gene is TRBJ2-5, the V gene TRBV7-2, with D perhaps TRBD2 (5 bases). V was clipped by 1 base and J by 1 base, with 16 bases between them. CDR1 SGHTA and CDR2 FQGNSA come from the germline V gene. The CDR3 consists of 17 residues. CDR3: CASSLEGRVAGQETQYF. The CDR3 DNA reads TGTGCCAGCAGCTTAGAAGGACGGGTGGCGGGCCAAGAGACCCAGTACTTC.

This chain joins TRBV5-8 and TRBJ2-7; TRBD2 might be the D (5 bases). Per the germline V gene, CDR1 is SGHTS and CDR2 is YDEGEE. V dropped 4 bases and J dropped 2 bases, with 22 bases sitting between them. This CDR3 comprises 17 residues. The CDR3 coding sequence is TGTGCCAGCAGCCCTAACCTCTTTCGGGGAAGAACCTACGAGCAGTACTTC. It translates to CASSPNLFRGRTYEQYF.

This chain links TRBV29-1 with TRBJ2-5, with unresolved D. This CDR3 is built from 12 residues. Per germline, CDR1 SQVTM and CDR2 ANQGSEA. V was shortened by 7 bases and J by 2 bases, with 11 bases between the two germline ends. Here the CDR3 reads CSAAEVQETQYF. CDR3 in DNA: TGCAGCGCCGCCGAGGTTCAAGAGACCCAGTACTTC.

V and J are TRBV7-2 and TRBJ1-2; TRBD1 matches 8 bases. The J segment lost 6 bases and the V segment lost 5 bases, leaving 8 bases of the junction unmatched. CDR3 size: 14 residues. From germline, CDR1 is SGHTA and CDR2 FQGNSA. CDR3 sequence: CASSERTGRNGYTF. Here the CDR3 DNA reads TGTGCCAGCAGCGAGCGGACAGGGAGGAATGGCTACACCTTC.

This rearrangement joins TRBV5-6 to TRBJ2-7, with 8 nucleotides matching TRBD1. The CDR3 runs 15 residues. J gave up 9 bases and V 4 bases, and 15 bases lay outside the gene matches. Per the germline V gene, CDR1 is SGHDT and CDR2 is YYEEEE. The chain's CDR3 is CASSSVGQGVEGQYF. Written as DNA, the CDR3 is TGTGCCAGCAGCAGTGTAGGACAGGGCGTCGAAGGGCAGTACTTC.

This chain uses TRBV4-1 with TRBJ2-5; 15 nucleotides line up with TRBD2. The CDR3 runs 17 residues. The V gene's germline CDR1 is MGHRA and CDR2 YSYEKL. With V trimmed by 5 bases and J by 3 bases, 7 bases remained unmatched. In DNA form, the CDR3 reads TGCGCCAGCAGCAAGGGACTAGCGGGGGGAATAGAAGAGACCCAGTACTTC. It encodes CASSKGLAGGIEETQYF.

This clone showed up just once. The chain uses TRBV9 and TRBJ1-1; tentatively, D is TRBD1 (6 bases). The CDR3 length is 15 residues. Per the germline V gene, CDR1 is SGDLS and CDR2 is YYNGEE. V was trimmed by 0 bases and J by 0 bases, leaving 9 bases between them. CDR3 bases: TGTGCCAGCAGCGTAGCGGGACATATGAACACTGAAGCTTTCTTT. Its translation: CASSVAGHMNTEAFF.

This chain joins TRBV20-1 and TRBJ1-6; D is unresolved. V shed 3 bases and J shed 14 bases, with 8 bases lying between them. The CDR3 spans 10 residues. Per the germline V gene, CDR1 is DFQATT and CDR2 is SNEGSKA (reference sequence). The CDR3 coding sequence is TGCAGTGCTAGTGGGCATTCCCTCCACTTT. Translating gives CSASGHSLHF.

The chain joins TRBV7-3 to TRBJ1-1; TRBD1 matches 11 bases. J was trimmed by 4 bases and V by 5 bases; bases with no gene match: 9. Germline CDR1 and CDR2: SGHTA and FQGTGA. The CDR3 contains 16 residues. The CDR3 protein is CASSPLAGTGGTEAFF. The CDR3 nucleotides read TGTGCCAGCAGCCCTCTCGCAGGGACAGGGGGCACTGAAGCTTTCTTT.

The chain has TRBV5-6 and TRBJ2-1, with no clear D. The CDR3 extends over 11 amino acids. CDR1 and CDR2 from the germline V gene are SGHDT and YYEEEE. Trimming pared 1 base from V and 7 bases from J, leaving 3 bases between. The CDR3, as DNA: TGTGCCAGCAGCTTGCTGAATGAGCAGTTCTTC. Amino acids: CASSLLNEQFF.

This clone was seen more than once but under ten times. The chain recombines TRBV29-1 with TRBJ2-7; 10 bases are shared with TRBD1. CDR1 SQVTM and CDR2 ANQGSEA come from the germline V gene. V lost 4 bases and J lost 3; bases outside the gene matches: 3. The CDR3 covers 13 residues. CDR3 sequence: CSVARTGGYEQYF. Here the CDR3 DNA reads TGCAGCGTTGCTCGGACAGGGGGCTACGAGCAGTACTTC.

Worth noting for this clone: Mismatch with germline at one junction end may stem from a read error. The sample carries other DNA sequences with the same CDR3. This chain links TRBV29-1 with TRBJ1-2; D not resolved. This CDR3 is 12 amino acids long. Per the germline V gene, CDR1 is SQVTM and CDR2 is ANQGSEA. CDR3 protein: CSAYGGSHGYTF. Here the CDR3 DNA reads TGTAGCGCCTATGGCGGGTCTCATGGCTACACCTTC.

This chain uses TRBV25-1 with TRBJ1-3, with TRBD1 matching 9 bases. V gave up 6 bases and J gave up 0 bases; unmatched junction bases: 6. The germline V gene has CDR1 MGHDK and CDR2 SYGVNS. This CDR3 comprises 16 residues. CDR3 loop: CASRPTGGSSGNTIYF. As DNA, the CDR3 is TGTGCCAGCAGACCGACAGGGGGGAGCTCTGGAAACACCATATATTTT.

The V and J genes are TRBV2 and TRBJ1-1; 7 bases are shared with TRBD1. This CDR3 has 16 amino acids. V was clipped by 6 bases and J by 1 base; unmatched bases: 11. Germline loops: CDR1 SNHLY, CDR2 FYNNEI. CDR3: CASRDRDRQENTEAFF. The CDR3 coding sequence is TGTGCCAGCAGAGATCGGGACAGACAAGAGAACACTGAAGCTTTCTTT.

Only a few counts were recorded for this clone. The V gene is TRBV10-3, the J gene TRBJ1-2; the match to TRBD1 covers 7 bases. Germline trimming cut 4 bases from V and 6 bases from J; bases unmatched to any gene: 11. The length of the CDR3 is 15 residues. Per the germline V gene, CDR1 is ENHRY and CDR2 is SYGVKD. The CDR3 DNA sequence: TGTGCCATCAGTGTGGTTGGAGGGGGCTTGGATGGCTACACCTTC. Translation: CAISVVGGGLDGYTF.

The rearrangement joins TRBV18 to TRBJ1-4; 8 bases align to TRBD1. The trim removed 3 bases at V and 1 base at J, leaving 7 bases unmatched. Germline assignment: CDR1 KGHSH and CDR2 LQKENI. The CDR3 runs to 17 residues. This chain's CDR3 is CASSPLGQGLTNEKLFF. CDR3 DNA: TGTGCCAGCTCACCCCTCGGACAGGGCCTAACTAATGAAAAACTGTTTTTT.

The chain carries TRBV18 and TRBJ2-6, with D perhaps matching TRBD1 (5 bases). Deletions cut 3 bases from V and 5 bases from J, with 11 bases between. This CDR3 is 15 amino acids long. The germline CDR1 and CDR2 sequences are KGHSH and LQKENI. CDR3 in amino acids: CASSPGHPWANVLTF. The DNA for the CDR3 is TGTGCCAGCTCACCTGGACACCCCTGGGCCAACGTCCTGACTTTC. Looking up the rest from reference TRBV18 and TRBJ2-6 gives the full variable domain: NAGVMQNPRHLVRRRGQEARLRCSPMKGHSHVYWYRQLPEEGLKFMVYLQKENIIDESGMPKERFSAEFPKEGPSILRIQQVVRGDSAAYFCASSPGHPWANVLTFGAGSRLTVL.

The chain is built from TRBV5-4 and TRBJ2-6; the D is unclear. The CDR3 has 15 amino acids. Germline CDR1 is SGHNT and CDR2 is YYREEE (reference sequence). Trimming cost V 4 bases and J 4 bases, with 12 bases left between them. The chain's CDR3 is CASSPRSPGANVLTF. Here the CDR3 DNA reads TGTGCCAGCAGCCCTCGGAGCCCAGGGGCCAACGTCCTGACTTTC.

The rearrangement links TRBV19 to TRBJ2-3, with 10 bases identical to TRBD1. The germline CDR1 and CDR2 sequences are LNHDA and SQIVND (reference sequence). CDR3 size: 15 residues. V lost 10 bases, J lost 0 bases, and 7 bases stayed unmatched. CDR3 DNA sequence: TGTGCCACCTCTAGGACAGGGGGTAGCACAGATACGCAGTATTTT. As protein: CATSRTGGSTDTQYF.

This clone was observed once. This chain connects TRBV19 to TRBJ1-2, with D maybe TRBD1 (6 bases). Trimming shortened V by 0 bases and J by 4 bases, and 9 bases separated the two germline ends. Germline V gene sequence: CDR1 LNHDA, CDR2 SQIVND (reference sequence). The CDR3 covers 14 residues. CDR3 protein: CASSIDRGVYGYTF. The CDR3 coding sequence is TGTGCCAGTAGTATAGACAGGGGCGTCTATGGCTACACCTTC.

This clone turned up a few times. The chain joins TRBV9 to TRBJ1-6; 7 bases are shared with TRBD1. The germline gives CDR1 SGDLS, CDR2 YYNGEE. V lost 3 bases and J lost 7; bases outside the gene matches: 4. The CDR3 length is 14 residues. CDR3 nucleotide sequence: TGTGCCAGCAGCGCCCAGACAGGGAATTCACCCCTCCACTTT. This sequence encodes CASSAQTGNSPLHF.

The V gene is TRBV2, the J gene TRBJ2-7; no reliable D call. The CDR3 loop spans 13 amino acids. V gave up 2 bases and J gave up 7 bases, with 12 bases separating them. In germline, CDR1 is SNHLY, CDR2 FYNNEI. The CDR3 spells CASSEMQAGEQYF. CDR3 coding DNA: TGTGCCAGCAGTGAAATGCAGGCTGGGGAGCAGTACTTC.

V usage is TRBV19 and J usage is TRBJ1-6; D remains unclear. The CDR3 extends over 15 amino acids. The germline gives CDR1 LNHDA, CDR2 SQIVND (reference sequence). Trimming pared 1 base from V and 7 bases from J, leaving 11 bases between. DNA for the CDR3: TGTGCCAGTAGTATAGCAGGCAACACGAATTCACCCCTCCACTTT. It specifies CASSIAGNTNSPLHF.

This sequence joins TRBV27 and TRBJ1-2; a possible D gene is TRBD1 (5 bases). The V end was cut by 3 bases, the J end by 0 bases, with 5 bases between. Per the germline V gene, CDR1 is MNHEY and CDR2 is SMNVEV (reference sequence). CDR3 length: 13 residues. Here the CDR3 reads CASSLTANYGYTF. The CDR3 DNA reads as TGTGCCAGCAGTTTGACAGCTAACTATGGCTACACCTTC.

In this sample, this clone turned up a few times. The J gene is TRBJ2-5, the V gene TRBV2; 8 positions agree with TRBD2. J lost 4 bases, V lost 6 bases, and 4 bases had no gene match. The CDR3 length is 13 residues. The V gene's germline CDR1 is SNHLY and CDR2 FYNNEI. As DNA, the CDR3 is TGTGCCAGCAGCGGAACTAGCGGAGAGACCCAGTACTTC. Amino acid sequence: CASSGTSGETQYF.

This clone is medium-sized (0.01 to 0.1%) within its sample. The chain uses TRBV7-9 and TRBJ2-1; D is undetermined. CDR3 length: 14 residues. The V end lost 5 bases, the J end lost 5 bases, and 13 bases lay between the germline ends. Germline CDR1 SEHNR, CDR2 FQNEAQ (reference sequence). The CDR3 protein is CASSHPTRNNEQFF. The CDR3 DNA sequence: TGTGCCAGCAGCCACCCGACTCGAAACAATGAGCAGTTCTTC.

The chain couples TRBV14 to TRBJ2-1, with 7 bases lining up with TRBD2. CDR3 length: 15 amino acids. Looked up from germline, CDR1 is SGHDN and CDR2 is FVKESK. V lost 3 bases and J lost 1; bases outside the gene matches: 3. The CDR3 spells CASSHIAGSYNEQFF. In DNA form, the CDR3 reads TGTGCCAGCAGCCATATAGCGGGTTCCTACAATGAGCAGTTCTTC.